The T cell receptor (beta chain) described here comes from a study of beta chain features in type 1 diabetes. Germline CDR1 reads SEHNR; CDR2 reads FQNEAQ (reference sequence). V lost 5 bases, J lost 4 bases, and 4 bases stayed unmatched. The CDR3 runs to 14 residues. Study outcomes and limitations: Among all four CD4+ subsets, Type 1 diabetes patients had TCRB CDR3s that were moderately but significantly shorter. A possible short-template PCR bias applies equally to patients and controls. High-TCR-expressing cells could be over-represented by cDNA sequencing.

In the case of this clone: Its antigen is still unknown.

cDNA synthesis used the whole RNA isolate, giving expressed TCRB sequences. Assay used: immunoSEQ multiplex PCR; TCRdb lists only in-frame clones, some missing. The sample lists around 330,000 clones, approximately 10% occurring once. Sequencing input: naive CD4+ T cells from blood. V and J are TRBV7-9 and TRBJ1-1; 10 bases are shared with TRBD1. The TCR sequence derives from a woman in her 30s in good health. CDR3 amino acids: CASSQGQGSTEAFF. The CDR3 nucleotides are TGTGCCAGCAGCCAGGGACAGGGGAGCACTGAAGCTTTCTTT.